A single sample gave rise to the 29 T cell receptor beta chains below, sequenced in a study of T-cell memory formation after mild COVID-19 (dated by TCRdb to the early 2020s). The library was generated by 5' RACE. This sample was sequenced with an Illumina NovaSeq 6000. The public reads were reanalyzed by TCRdb: fastp trimming at Q25, MiXCR alignment, in-frame beta chains only. Identical CDR3 proteins give one entry, which carries the most common genes and DNA. The sample has over 30,000 distinct CDR3 sequences on record, approximately 10% of them singletons. The top ten clones comprise around 28% of the sample. The sample was PBMCs or a T cell subset sorted from them (not recorded which). The receptors were sampled from a man between 18 and 29 years old who had mild COVID-19 (a few samples of this study predate the infection). The sample titles of this study are shuffled in the database, so cell type and time point are left out; the donor was told from shared clones.

The chain couples TRBV7-3 to TRBJ2-3, with no clear D. The length of the CDR3 is 12 residues. V lost 8 bases and J 0 bases, leaving 6 bases between the germline ends. CDR1 is SGHTA, CDR2 FQGTGA, per germline. The CDR3 nucleotides read TGTGCCAGCGCTTCTAGCACAGATACGCAGTATTTT. It codes for CASASSTDTQYF.

This clonotype was seen at least ten times. V and J are TRBV21-1 and TRBJ1-3. TRBV21-1 is a pseudogene segment. This CDR3 is built from 18 residues. The CDR3, as DNA: TGTGCCAGCGCCTTCCTAAGGGAATCGGGTCCCTCTGGAAACACCATATATTTT. Protein product: CASAFLRESGPSGNTIYF.

This clonotype showed up many times. V gene TRBV7-2 combines with J gene TRBJ1-1, with D perhaps TRBD1 (5 bases). The CDR3 sequence is 15 residues long. CDR1 is SGHTA and CDR2 is FQGNSA in the germline V gene. The V end lost 0 bases, the J end lost 5 bases, and 13 bases lay between the germline ends. The CDR3 region has the DNA TGTGCCAGCAGCTTAGCGGGGACGACTTGGACTGAAGCTTTCTTT. Translated: CASSLAGTTWTEAFF.

At least ten counts were recorded for this clonotype. V is TRBV10-1 and J is TRBJ2-3; either TRBD1 or TRBD2 may supply D (6 bases each). The germline gives CDR1 WNHNN, CDR2 SYGVQD (reference sequence). The CDR3 loop spans 13 amino acids. Trimming cost V 6 bases and J 5 bases, with 12 bases left between them. The CDR3 DNA reads as TGCGCCAGCAGCGGGGGCCCTCGAGATACGCAGTATTTT. Amino acids: CASSGGPRDTQYF.

This clonotype was seen repeatedly, ten times or more. This rearrangement joins TRBV7-2 to TRBJ1-5, with D maybe TRBD1 (5 bases). Trimming shortened V by 1 base and J by 3 bases, and 13 bases separated the two germline ends. This CDR3 spans 16 amino acids. CDR1 is SGHTA, CDR2 FQGNSA, per germline. DNA for the CDR3: TGTGCCAGCAGCTTAGTTGGGGGAAACACCAATCAGCCCCAGCATTTT. This encodes CASSLVGGNTNQPQHF.

The chain employs TRBV7-9 and TRBJ2-7; TRBD2 aligns across 9 bases. Unmatched junction bases numbered 4, after V lost 3 bases and J lost 4 bases. This CDR3 is built from 14 residues. The germline V gene has CDR1 SEHNR and CDR2 FQNEAQ (reference sequence). The CDR3 here is CASSFSGGRYEQYF. The CDR3 nucleotides read TGTGCCAGCAGCTTCAGCGGGGGGCGGTACGAGCAGTACTTC.

In this sample, this clonotype turned up many times. The chain uses TRBV5-1 and TRBJ1-1; the D is unclear. Trimming took 4 bases from V and 3 from J, leaving 4 bases between them. The CDR3 spans 11 residues. Germline lookup yields CDR1 SGHRS and CDR2 YFSETQ. Written as DNA, the CDR3 is TGCGCCAGCAGCCGGGACACTGAAGCTTTCTTT. This codes for CASSRDTEAFF.

The table lists this clonotype with many counts. The gene calls are TRBV7-9 and TRBJ2-7, with 9 bases identical to TRBD1. Germline CDR1 and CDR2: SEHNR and FQNEAQ (reference sequence). The CDR3 length is 16 residues. The V and J ends lost 5 bases and 5 bases, in that order; junction bases with no gene match: 13. The CDR3 protein is CASSPRAGTGFNEQYF. CDR3 coding DNA: TGTGCCAGCAGCCCGAGGGCCGGGACAGGGTTCAACGAGCAGTACTTC.

This chain connects TRBV12-3 or TRBV12-4 to TRBJ1-3; D remains ambiguous. The CDR3 is 14 residues long. V was pared by 2 bases and J by 0 bases, with 5 bases between. The CDR3 nucleotides are TGTGCCAGCAGTTTATGGAGCTCTGGAAACACCATATATTTT. It yields the protein CASSLWSSGNTIYF.

The chain is built from TRBV4-1 and TRBJ2-5; D gene ambiguous. Trimming pared 5 bases from V and 5 bases from J, leaving 6 bases between. The CDR3 length is 11 residues. Per the germline V gene, CDR1 is MGHRA and CDR2 is YSYEKL. CDR3: CASSKGETQYF. The CDR3 DNA follows: TGCGCCAGCAGCAAAGGGGAGACCCAGTACTTC.

The V call is TRBV10-3, the J call TRBJ2-2; TRBD2 agrees at 13 bases. The CDR3 loop spans 16 amino acids. In germline, CDR1 is ENHRY, CDR2 SYGVKD. J was trimmed by 5 bases and V by 8 bases; bases with no gene match: 8. The CDR3 sequence is CAIATGLAGRTGELFF. In nucleotides, the CDR3 is TGTGCCATCGCCACGGGACTAGCGGGGAGGACCGGGGAGCTGTTTTTT.

This clonotype was recorded at least ten times. The rearrangement uses TRBV12-3 or TRBV12-4 and TRBJ2-3, with D perhaps given as TRBD1 or TRBD2 (6 bases each). This CDR3 has 14 residues. Trimming stripped 8 bases from V and 6 bases from J, with 18 bases between. In DNA, the CDR3 is TGTGCCAGCTACTGGGGGGCGAAGGGGGATACGCAGTATTTT. This sequence encodes CASYWGAKGDTQYF.

This chain joins TRBV11-1 and TRBJ2-1; D could derive from TRBD1 or TRBD2 (7 bases each). The CDR3 runs 17 residues. From germline, CDR1 is SGHAT and CDR2 FQDESV (reference sequence). Between the trimmed V and J ends, which lost 0 bases and 1 base, there was a span of 13 bases. The CDR3 coding sequence is TGTGCCAGCAGCTTAGCTGGGAGGGGGCGATCCTACAATGAGCAGTTCTTC. Its protein product is CASSLAGRGRSYNEQFF.

The chain combines TRBV2 with TRBJ2-7; possibly TRBD2 for D (7 bases). CDR3 length: 13 amino acids. The germline V gene has CDR1 SNHLY and CDR2 FYNNEI. V lost 4 bases and J 2 bases, leaving 9 bases between the germline ends. The CDR3 loop reads CASSGGGPYEQYF. The CDR3 bases are TGTGCCAGCAGTGGGGGGGGCCCCTACGAGCAGTACTTC.

The sample holds many counts of this clonotype. J is TRBJ1-2 and V is TRBV4-1, with 8 bases lining up with TRBD1. Per germline, CDR1 MGHRA and CDR2 YSYEKL. CDR3 length equals 15 residues. J was trimmed by 2 bases and V by 4 bases; bases with no gene match: 6. CDR3 nucleotide sequence: TGCGCCAGCAGCCCGAACAGGGGGTTAAACTATGGCTACACCTTC. Protein sequence: CASSPNRGLNYGYTF.

This clonotype appeared once. This sequence joins TRBV12-3 or TRBV12-4 and TRBJ2-7, with 8 bases lining up with TRBD2. The V gene end was trimmed by 6 bases and the J gene end by 4 bases; junction bases not matched to a gene: 5. This CDR3 is 13 amino acids long. This CDR3 is CASRLAERYEQYF. The CDR3 DNA follows: TGTGCCAGCAGACTAGCGGAACGTTACGAGCAGTACTTC.

In its sample, this clonotype was seen a few times. V gene TRBV28 combines with J gene TRBJ2-7, with unresolved D. V gave up 4 bases and J gave up 12 bases, with 16 bases separating them. The CDR3 totals 12 residues. Germline V gene lookup returns CDR1 MDHEN and CDR2 SYDVKM. The CDR3 sequence: CASSCRARSGYV. The DNA of the CDR3 is TGTGCCAGCAGTTGTCGGGCCCGGAGTGGGTACGTC.

Regarding this clonotype: This may stem from a read error, because a much larger clone lies one nucleotide away. The V and J genes are TRBV13 and TRBJ2-1, with D tentatively TRBD2 (7 bases). Between the trimmed V and J ends, which lost 10 bases and 5 bases, there was a span of 15 bases. Germline V lookup: CDR1 PRHDT, CDR2 FYEKMQ (reference sequence). The CDR3 runs to 13 residues. DNA for the CDR3: TGTGCCAAGACCGTGCGGGGGCACAATGAGCAGTTCTTC. This gives the protein CAKTVRGHNEQFF.

In this sample, this clonotype turned up many times. The chain combines TRBV5-1 with TRBJ2-2; D gene uncertain. Germline-derived CDR1 and CDR2 are SGHRS and YFSETQ. The CDR3 contains 13 residues. V was trimmed by 0 bases and J by 3 bases, leaving 3 bases between them. As DNA, the CDR3 is TGCGCCAGCAGCTTGGATCACACCGGGGAGCTGTTTTTT. This codes for CASSLDHTGELFF.

By sample fraction, this clonotype is medium-sized. The chain carries TRBV6-1 and TRBJ2-7; D is unresolved. Germline lookup yields CDR1 MNHNS and CDR2 SASEGT. This CDR3 has 13 amino acids. Trimming removed 1 base at V and 6 bases at J, with 10 bases between. CDR3 in amino acids: CASSEGAVLEQYV. The DNA for the CDR3 is TGTGCCAGCAGTGAAGGGGCAGTCCTCGAGCAGTACGTC.

V gene TRBV10-3 combines with J gene TRBJ2-3, with TRBD2 identical over 11 bases. The ends lost 6 bases at V and 9 bases at J; junction bases unmatched: 2. The CDR3 spans 12 residues. The V gene's germline CDR1 is ENHRY and CDR2 SYGVKD. The CDR3 sequence: CAIRRTSGTQYF. CDR3 coding DNA: TGTGCCATCAGGAGGACTAGCGGGACGCAGTATTTT.

This rearrangement joins TRBV4-3 to TRBJ2-3; 8 bases align to TRBD2. With 0 bases clipped from V and 3 bases from J, the junction kept 8 bases outside the gene matches. CDR3 size: 17 residues. Germline V gene sequence: CDR1 LGHNA, CDR2 YSLEER. This CDR3 is CASSQEAAGVVTDTQYF. CDR3 bases: TGCGCCAGCAGCCAAGAAGCAGCGGGAGTCGTGACAGATACGCAGTATTTT.

This clonotype has ten or more counts. The chain combines TRBV12-3 or TRBV12-4 with TRBJ1-5; D possibly corresponds to TRBD1 (5 bases). Trimming cost V 7 bases and J 2 bases, with 27 bases left between them. The CDR3 contains 19 residues. The CDR3 DNA reads TGTGCCAGCACCGATCCCGCTGCAGGGTACACATCAGGCAATCAGCCCCAGCATTTT. This sequence encodes CASTDPAAGYTSGNQPQHF.

This clonotype showed up many times. This may be a read error: a much more frequent sequence differs by one nucleotide. The gene calls are TRBV19 and TRBJ2-2; D unresolved. This CDR3 comprises 10 residues. CDR1 and CDR2 (germline): LNHDA, SQIVND (reference sequence). The CDR3 DNA reads as TGTGTCACCCGAGCCGGGGAGCTGTTTTTT. Translation: CVTRAGELFF.

Many counts were recorded for this clonotype. The V and J genes are TRBV5-8 and TRBJ1-5; D is undetermined. This CDR3 comprises 14 residues. Germline V lookup: CDR1 SGHTS, CDR2 YDEGEE. V gave up 1 base and J gave up 1 base, with 6 bases separating them. The CDR3 loop reads CASSLYTSNQPQHF. CDR3 nucleotides: TGTGCCAGCAGCTTGTACACCAGCAATCAGCCCCAGCATTTT. Looking up the rest from reference TRBV5-8 and TRBJ1-5 gives the full variable domain: EAGVTQSPTHLIKTRGQQATLRCSPISGHTSVYWYQQALGLGLQFLLWYDEGEERNRGNFPPRFSGRQFPNYSSELNVNALELEDSALYLCASSLYTSNQPQHFGDGTRLSIL.

This clonotype was recorded many times. The chain joins TRBV5-1 to TRBJ1-1; 7 bases are shared with TRBD1. From germline, CDR1 is SGHRS and CDR2 YFSETQ. Unmatched junction bases numbered 10, after V lost 3 bases and J lost 2 bases. The CDR3 spans 16 residues. The CDR3 here is CASSSTPGQPNTEAFF. The CDR3 nucleotides read TGCGCCAGCAGCTCAACCCCGGGACAGCCAAACACTGAAGCTTTCTTT. Full variable domain (missing parts from reference TRBV5-1 and TRBJ1-1): KAGVTQTPRYLIKTRGQQVTLSCSPISGHRSVSWYQQTPGQGLQFLFEYFSETQRNKGNFPGRFSGRQFSNSRSEMNVSTLELGDSALYLCASSSTPGQPNTEAFFGQGTRLTVV.

Many counts were recorded for this clonotype. The genes are TRBV5-1 and TRBJ2-5, with D perhaps matching TRBD1 or TRBD2 (5 bases each). This CDR3 is built from 14 residues. The V gene lost 7 bases and the J gene lost 5 bases, with 18 bases spanning the gap. Germline CDR1 is SGHRS and CDR2 is YFSETQ. CDR3 in DNA: TGCGCCAGCGGACGACAGCCCCGAGGGGAGACCCAGTACTTC. Encoded protein: CASGRQPRGETQYF. Full variable domain (missing parts from reference TRBV5-1 and TRBJ2-5): KAGVTQTPRYLIKTRGQQVTLSCSPISGHRSVSWYQQTPGQGLQFLFEYFSETQRNKGNFPGRFSGRQFSNSRSEMNVSTLELGDSALYLCASGRQPRGETQYFGPGTRLLVL.

This clonotype was seen more than once but under ten times. The CDR3 loop is CASTTPLYREKLFF. The CDR3 DNA sequence: TGTGCCAGCACCACCCCCCTTTACCGGGAAAAACTGTTTTTT. The genes are TRBV28 and TRBJ1-4, with D unresolved. The CDR3 extends over 14 amino acids. Germline values: CDR1 MDHEN, CDR2 SYDVKM. Trimming removed 7 bases from V and 8 bases from J, with 17 bases in between.

This clonotype appeared once. One base away lies a much larger clone, so this may be a sequencing read error. The V call is TRBV28, the J call TRBJ2-1; perhaps TRBD2 as D (6 bases). This CDR3 has 16 amino acids. Germline values: CDR1 MDHEN, CDR2 SYDVKM. The ends were cut back, 4 bases at V and 8 bases at J, with 21 bases in the middle. CDR3 amino acids: CASSSPEAGGVYEQFF. The CDR3, as DNA: TGTGCCAGCAGTTCCCCTGAGGCCGGAGGGGTGTATGAGCAGTTCTTC.